A selection of T cell receptor beta chains follows, all from one sample in a study of T cells in Graves' hyperthyroidism and ophthalmopathy. TCRdb called the multiplex PCR reads again in MiXCR, with one record for every CDR3 protein. The table records around 440,000 distinct CDR3 sequences, 15% to 18% of them present only once. Sequencing was performed on blood. These TCRs come from a young woman with Graves' hyperthyroidism. Both conserved end residues are part of each CDR3. The order of the fields is V gene, D gene, J gene, clone size, CDR3 protein, CDR3 DNA. The D gene is left open where the match is weak. Not every row has a clone size; where given, it reads once, few, many or a size class.

>TRBV20-1|TRBD2|TRBJ2-3|-
CSAKSSGRLAAITDTQYF
TGCAGTGCTAAATCGTCAGGTCGGCTAGCGGCCATCACAGATACGCAGTATTTT
>TRBV3-1|TRBD2|TRBJ2-2|-
CASSQGLAGTPNTGELFF
TGTGCCAGCAGCCAAGGGCTAGCGGGGACCCCGAACACCGGGGAGCTGTTTTTT
>TRBV5-1|TRBD1|TRBJ1-2|many
CASSVSGTGNADGYTF
TGCGCCAGCAGCGTTTCCGGGACAGGGAATGCGGATGGCTACACCTTC
>TRBV2|TRBD1|TRBJ1-2|-
CASSDTGTGRGYTF
TGTGCCAGCAGTGACACCGGGACAGGGAGAGGCTACACCTTC
>TRBV6-5|-|TRBJ1-5|many
CASSYMEGGQPQHF
TGTGCCAGCAGTTACATGGAGGGGGGCCAGCCCCAGCATTTT
>TRBV9|TRBD2|TRBJ2-1|many
CASSVGWAGVSSYNEQFF
TGTGCCAGCAGCGTAGGGTGGGCGGGGGTTTCCTCCTACAATGAGCAGTTCTTC
>TRBV24-1|-|TRBJ1-6|few
CATGELGDHRYNSPLHF
TGTGCCACCGGGGAGCTCGGCGATCACCGCTATAATTCACCCCTCCACTTT
>TRBV6-1|TRBD1|TRBJ2-7|many
CASSPLEPGTGVRYEQYF
TGTGCCAGCAGTCCCCTAGAGCCTGGGACAGGGGTAAGGTACGAGCAGTACTTC
>TRBV6-1|TRBD1|TRBJ2-5|-
CASSEEDRGRAETQYF
TGTGCCAGCAGTGAAGAGGACAGGGGGCGGGCGGAGACCCAGTACTTC
>TRBV11-2|-|TRBJ2-5|many
CASSLLGPGETQYF
TGTGCCAGCAGCTTATTAGGCCCGGGGGAGACCCAGTACTTC
>TRBV6-1|-|TRBJ2-5|-
CASSRDWDQETQYF
TGTGCCAGCAGTCGGGACTGGGACCAAGAGACCCAGTACTTC
>TRBV11-2|TRBD1|TRBJ1-2|many
CASSSILTGGLYGYTF
TGTGCCAGCAGTTCAATCCTTACAGGGGGCTTATATGGCTACACCTTC
>TRBV9|-|TRBJ1-2|-
CASSGPGGYGYTF
TGTGCCAGCAGCGGGCCCGGGGGCTATGGCTACACCTTC
>TRBV5-6|-|TRBJ2-1|-
CASSLTRTGSRGHEQFF
TGTGCCAGCAGCTTAACAAGGACGGGTTCCCGGGGGCATGAGCAGTTCTTC
>TRBV12-5|TRBD2|TRBJ2-5|few
CASGLILGPTGGETQYF
TGTGCTAGTGGTTTGATCCTCGGTCCCACGGGGGGAGAGACCCAGTACTTC
>TRBV18|-|TRBJ2-7|few
CASSPHRYEQYF
TGTGCCAGCTCACCGCATCGGTACGAGCAGTACTTC
>TRBV9|-|TRBJ1-1|few
CASGPWPDTEAFF
TGTGCCTCCGGCCCGTGGCCCGACACTGAAGCTTTCTTT
>TRBV7-6|-|TRBJ2-3|few
CASSWNPRADTQYF
TGTGCCAGCAGCTGGAACCCTCGGGCTGATACGCAGTATTTT
>TRBV6-1|-|TRBJ1-3|many
CASRKDGVSGNTIYF
TGTGCCAGCAGAAAGGACGGGGTCTCTGGAAACACCATATATTTT
>TRBV7-9|-|TRBJ2-1|many
CASSLNTNEQFF
TGTGCCAGCAGCTTAAATACGAATGAGCAGTTCTTC
>TRBV5-1|TRBD1|TRBJ1-1|many
CASSPLGTVNTEAFF
TGCGCCAGCAGCCCTCTTGGGACAGTGAACACTGAAGCTTTCTTT
>TRBV9|-|TRBJ1-1|-
CASSVVGSWATEAFF
TGTGCCAGCAGCGTAGTGGGGAGTTGGGCCACTGAAGCTTTCTTT
>TRBV20-1|-|TRBJ2-4|-
CSARALETESLAKNIQYF
TGCAGTGCTAGAGCTCTCGAGACAGAAAGTCTAGCCAAAAACATTCAGTACTTC
>TRBV3-1|TRBD2|TRBJ2-7|many
CASSPQGLAGAHEQYF
TGTGCCAGCAGCCCGCAGGGGCTAGCGGGAGCCCACGAGCAGTACTTC
>TRBV15|-|TRBJ1-2|many
CATSQQRANYGYTF
TGTGCCACCAGCCAACAGCGCGCTAACTATGGCTACACCTTC
>TRBV4-1|-|TRBJ2-3|many
CASSQVEGDTQYF
TGCGCCAGCAGCCAGGTCGAAGGCGATACGCAGTATTTT
>TRBV3-1|TRBD1|TRBJ1-4|-
CASSQDRKLNEKLFF
TGTGCCAGCAGCCAGGACAGGAAACTTAATGAAAAACTGTTTTTT
>TRBV12-3/TRBV12-4|TRBD1|TRBJ1-4|many
CASSPRTGGVNEKLFF
TGTGCCAGCAGTCCCCGGACAGGGGGCGTTAATGAAAAACTGTTTTTT
>TRBV20-1|TRBD2|TRBJ2-7|many
CRSGSGNEQYF
TGCAGAAGCGGGAGTGGGAACGAGCAGTACTTC
>TRBV5-1|TRBD1|TRBJ2-7|many
CASSLWGTGSYEQYF
TGCGCCAGCAGCTTGTGGGGGACAGGCTCCTACGAGCAGTACTTC
>TRBV6-1|-|TRBJ2-7|-
CASSPTGLGEQYF
TGTGCCAGCAGTCCTACAGGGTTAGGCGAGCAGTACTTC
>TRBV14|-|TRBJ1-5|few
CASFTIGRVGNQPQHF
TGTGCCAGCTTCACAATCGGCAGGGTCGGCAATCAGCCCCAGCATTTT
>TRBV2|-|TRBJ1-5|many
CASSVESPGNQPQHF
TGTGCCAGCAGTGTCGAGAGCCCGGGCAATCAGCCCCAGCATTTT
>TRBV9|TRBD1|TRBJ1-2|few
CASSVASTGPYGYTF
TGTGCCAGCAGCGTAGCTTCGACAGGGCCTTATGGCTACACCTTC
>TRBV6-2/TRBV6-3|-|TRBJ2-7|-
CASSPNYNRVAFYEQYF
TGTGCCAGCAGTCCCAATTACAACAGGGTTGCTTTCTACGAGCAGTACTTC
>TRBV6-2/TRBV6-3|-|TRBJ2-2|-
CASSSWRQWLTGELFF
TGTGCCAGCAGTTCTTGGAGACAGTGGCTCACCGGGGAGCTGTTTTTT